The next 4 T cell receptor beta chains were all read from a single sample in a study of T-cell memory formation after mild COVID-19. TCRdb re-derived calls from the 5' RACE reads in MiXCR, one entry per CDR3 protein. The sample has more than 150,000 distinct CDR3 sequences; less than 20% are singletons. The source material was PBMCs or a T cell subset sorted from them (not recorded which). The receptors were sampled from a man aged 18 to 29 who had mild COVID-19 (a few samples of this study predate the infection). Cell type and time point are not known.

The table lists this clonotype with a count of one. This chain uses TRBV9 with TRBJ2-5; D ambiguous. V shed 3 bases and J shed 5 bases, with 11 bases lying between them. The CDR3 is 13 residues long. Germline CDR1 SGDLS, CDR2 YYNGEE. The CDR3 loop reads CASSGPNPETQYF. CDR3 in DNA: TGTGCCAGCAGCGGACCCAACCCGGAGACCCAGTACTTC.

The CDR3: CASRSTEYSEKLFF. In DNA form, the CDR3 reads TGTGCCAGCAGGTCGACAGAGTATAGCGAAAAACTGTTTTTT. The V gene is TRBV11-2, the J gene TRBJ1-4; the D gene is possibly TRBD1 (5 bases). Trimming took 6 bases from V and 8 from J, leaving 16 bases between them. Germline V gene lookup returns CDR1 SGHAT and CDR2 FQNNGV. The CDR3 is 14 residues long. Combining the CDR3 with reference TRBV11-2 and TRBJ1-4 gives the whole variable domain EAGVAQSPRYKIIEKRQSVAFWCNPISGHATLYWYQQILGQGPKLLIQFQNNGVVDDSQLPKDRFSAERLKGVDSTLKIQPAKLEDSAVYLCASRSTEYSEKLFFGSGTQLSVL.

The chain recombines TRBV4-2 with TRBJ1-1; no firm D call. This CDR3 is 14 amino acids long. Looked up from germline, CDR1 is LGHNA and CDR2 is YNFKEQ. Deletions cut 0 bases from V and 1 base from J, with 6 bases between. The CDR3 DNA sequence: TGTGCCAGCAGCCAAGAATGGGGGAACACTGAAGCTTTCTTT. Its protein product is CASSQEWGNTEAFF.

This clonotype was counted between two and nine times. The V and J genes are TRBV10-3 and TRBJ1-2; D is ambiguous. Trimming pared 4 bases from V and 4 bases from J, leaving 19 bases between. Germline assignment: CDR1 ENHRY and CDR2 SYGVKD. The CDR3 covers 16 residues. The CDR3 region is CAISALEGRWAYGYTF. Here the CDR3 DNA reads TGTGCCATCAGTGCCCTCGAAGGGAGGTGGGCCTATGGCTACACCTTC.